These 9 T cell receptor beta chains were all obtained from the same sample, sequenced in a study of blood T cell repertoires in COVID-19. Sequencing used immunoSEQ multiplex PCR; TCRdb keeps in-frame clones, though not all of them. The sample consists of about 310,000 clones, 75% to 90% of them appearing once. The sample consisted of PBMCs or T cells enriched from blood (not recorded which). The receptor set was obtained from a woman in her thirties or forties who had recovered from COVID-19.

The chain couples TRBV10-1 to TRBJ2-2; a weak D match, TRBD1 (5 bases). The CDR3 contains 13 residues. Trimming removed 8 bases from V and 6 bases from J, with 13 bases in between. The germline V gene has CDR1 WNHNN and CDR2 SYGVQD (reference sequence). CDR3 sequence: CASSAIRAGELFF. DNA for the CDR3: TGCGCCAGCTCAGCCATCAGGGCCGGGGAGCTGTTTTTT.

CDR3: CASSELGRRGEMDEQFF. CDR3 bases: TGTGCCAGCAGTGAATTAGGTAGGCGGGGGGAAATGGATGAGCAGTTCTTC. V and J are TRBV25-1 and TRBJ2-1; TRBD2 matches 8 bases. Germline-derived CDR1 and CDR2 are MGHDK and SYGVNS. Trimming at V came to 1 base and at J to 8 bases, leaving 13 bases not matched to a gene. The CDR3 contains 17 residues. The full variable domain, completed using reference TRBV25-1 and TRBJ2-1, is EADIYQTPRYLVIGTGKKITLECSQTMGHDKMYWYQQDPGMELHLIHYSYGVNSTEKGDLSSESTVSRIRTEHFPLTLESARPSHTSQYLCASSELGRRGEMDEQFFGPGTRLTVL.

The chain joins TRBV18 to TRBJ1-2; TRBD1 is a possible D gene (6 bases). V was shortened by 6 bases and J by 6 bases, with 11 bases between the two germline ends. CDR1 is KGHSH and CDR2 is LQKENI in the germline V gene. This CDR3 spans 12 amino acids. The CDR3 spells CASSPGADGYTF. The CDR3 region has the DNA TGTGCCAGCTCCCCAGGGGCCGATGGCTACACCTTC. Full variable domain (remainder filled in from reference TRBV18 and TRBJ1-2): NAGVMQNPRHLVRRRGQEARLRCSPMKGHSHVYWYRQLPEEGLKFMVYLQKENIIDESGMPKERFSAEFPKEGPSILRIQQVVRGDSAAYFCASSPGADGYTFGSGTRLTVV.

V usage is TRBV4-3 and J usage is TRBJ2-7; no clear D. Germline CDR1 and CDR2: LGHNA and YSLEER. The ends were cut back, 3 bases at V and 1 base at J, with 10 bases in the middle. There are 14 residues in the CDR3. The CDR3 region has the DNA TGCGCCAGCAGCCAGATTACAACATCCTACGAGCAGTACTTC. Amino acids: CASSQITTSYEQYF.

The count of this clone is one. This chain uses TRBV3-1 (or the pseudogene TRBV3-2) with TRBJ1-2; TRBD1 matches at 10 bases. This CDR3 has 16 amino acids. The germline gives CDR1 LGHDT, CDR2 YNNKEL (reference sequence). The V and J ends lost 6 bases and 3 bases, in that order; junction bases with no gene match: 10. Here the CDR3 reads CASSPRDRGADYGYTF. The CDR3 nucleotides are TGTGCCAGCAGTCCCCGGGACAGGGGAGCGGACTATGGCTACACCTTC.

The chain joins TRBV30 to TRBJ1-1, with 8 positions matching TRBD1. The J segment lost 7 bases and the V segment lost 4 bases, leaving 5 bases of the junction unmatched. Germline V lookup: CDR1 GTSNPN, CDR2 SVGIG (reference sequence). This CDR3 spans 12 amino acids. The CDR3 DNA reads as TGTGCCTGGAATGGGGGACAGGTTGAAGCTTTCTTT. Translated, it gives CAWNGGQVEAFF. The variable domain in full, with the rest retrieved from reference TRBV30 and TRBJ1-1, is SQTIHQWPATLVQPVGSPLSLECTVEGTSNPNLYWYRQAAGRGLQLLFYSVGIGQISSEVPQNLSASRPQDRQFILSSKKLLLSDSGFYLCAWNGGQVEAFFGQGTRLTVV.

CDR3 protein: CASSPGQGFRGEQFF. CDR3 nucleotide sequence: TGTGCCAGCAGCCCGGGACAGGGCTTTCGGGGTGAGCAGTTCTTC. The chain carries TRBV13 and TRBJ2-1; 9 bases are a match to TRBD1. The junction had 11 bases not matched to a gene; V was cut back by 5 bases and J by 9 bases. The CDR3 runs 15 residues. Germline-derived CDR1 and CDR2 are PRHDT and FYEKMQ (reference sequence).

This clone appeared once. The gene calls are TRBV7-9 and TRBJ2-3; 11 nucleotides match TRBD1. CDR3 length: 15 amino acids. Germline CDR1 is SEHNR and CDR2 is FQNEAQ (reference sequence). The trim removed 5 bases at V and 4 bases at J, leaving 5 bases unmatched. DNA of the CDR3: TGTGCCAGCAGCCTTGAGGGACAGGGGGCAGATACGCAGTATTTT. Amino acids: CASSLEGQGADTQYF.

The chain carries TRBV5-8 and TRBJ1-5; tentative D call: TRBD1 (5 bases). This CDR3 has 18 residues. V was trimmed by 0 bases and J by 0 bases, leaving 16 bases between them. Looked up from germline, CDR1 is SGHTS and CDR2 is YDEGEE. The CDR3 DNA reads as TGTGCCAGCAGCTTGGCCCCCAGGTGGAGGGGTAGCAATCAGCCCCAGCATTTT. Translated, it gives CASSLAPRWRGSNQPQHF.